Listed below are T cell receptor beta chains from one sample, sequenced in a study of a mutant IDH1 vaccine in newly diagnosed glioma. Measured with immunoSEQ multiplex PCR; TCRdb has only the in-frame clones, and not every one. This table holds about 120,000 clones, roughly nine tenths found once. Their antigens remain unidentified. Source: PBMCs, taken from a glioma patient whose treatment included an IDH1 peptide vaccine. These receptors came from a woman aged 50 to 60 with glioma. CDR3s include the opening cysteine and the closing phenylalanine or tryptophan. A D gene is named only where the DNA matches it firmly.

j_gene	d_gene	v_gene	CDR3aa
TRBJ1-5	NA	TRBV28	CATTVTRGRPQHF
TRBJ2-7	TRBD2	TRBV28	CASSIALAGVEQYF
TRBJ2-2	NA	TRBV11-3	CASSRASSNTGELFF
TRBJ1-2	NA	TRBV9	CASSVGEGSYGYTF
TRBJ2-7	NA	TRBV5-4	CASSVKMDEQYF
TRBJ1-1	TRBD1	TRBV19	CASSPLVDRANTEAFF
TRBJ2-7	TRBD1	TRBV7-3	CASSLSRTGGFYEQYF
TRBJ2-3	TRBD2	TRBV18	CASSPLAGKRSDTQYF
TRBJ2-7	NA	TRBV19	CASSKGTREQYF
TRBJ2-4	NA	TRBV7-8	CATGQGTRNIQYF
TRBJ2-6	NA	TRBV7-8	CASSLEAGGVTLANVLTF
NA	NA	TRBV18	CASSTGQGGGYEQYF
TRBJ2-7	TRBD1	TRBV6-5	CASSYGQGSYEQYF
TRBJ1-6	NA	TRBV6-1	CASSEAGAGLYNSPLHF
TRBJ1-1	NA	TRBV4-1	CASSQVQGTEAFF
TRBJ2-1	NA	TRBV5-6	CASSAGAAYNEQFF
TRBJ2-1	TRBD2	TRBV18	CASSPPSGSGNEQFF
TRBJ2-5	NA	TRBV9	CASSAVPGRGETQYF
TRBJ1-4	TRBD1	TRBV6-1	CASSEMRTGFPSNEKLFF
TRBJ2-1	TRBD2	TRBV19	CASSMDPLTSGAIYLEQFF
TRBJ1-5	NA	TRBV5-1	CASSLERGSQPQHF
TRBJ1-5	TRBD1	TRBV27	CASSSLTGVVSNQPQHF
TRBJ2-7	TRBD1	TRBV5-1	CASSLAGQGYEQYF
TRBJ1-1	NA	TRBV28	CASSLEVAEAFF
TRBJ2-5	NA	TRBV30	CACSNCGSRETQYF
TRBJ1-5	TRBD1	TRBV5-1	CASRQGQGSNQPQHF
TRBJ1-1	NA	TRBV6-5	CASSLTVNTEAFF
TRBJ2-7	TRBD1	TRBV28	CASSFGQGESYEQYF
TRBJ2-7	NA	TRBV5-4	CASSATGAYYEQYF
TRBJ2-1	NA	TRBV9	CASSDARGTSYNEQFF
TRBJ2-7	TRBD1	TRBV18	CASSPTGEREQYF
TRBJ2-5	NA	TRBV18	CASSPSGLAQGAQYF
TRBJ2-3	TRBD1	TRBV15	CATSTFGQGADTQYF
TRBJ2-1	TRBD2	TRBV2	CASSGTGTSFDEQFF
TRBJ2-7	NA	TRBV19	CASSPRGVYEQYF
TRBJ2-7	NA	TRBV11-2	CASSHLLRGAYEQYF
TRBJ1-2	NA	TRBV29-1	CSVEGTDSIFYGYTF
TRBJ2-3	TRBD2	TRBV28	CASDPGLAGSTDTQYF
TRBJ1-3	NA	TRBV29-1	CSASGRSGNTIYF
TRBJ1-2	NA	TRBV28	CASSLQGINYGYTF
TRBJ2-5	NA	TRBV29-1	CSVLQGAETQYF
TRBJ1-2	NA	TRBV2	CASRSSGRGRVYGYTF
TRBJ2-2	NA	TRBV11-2	CASSHRFSVTGELFF
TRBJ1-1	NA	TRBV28	CASSLSTAGTEAFF
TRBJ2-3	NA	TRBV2	CASSEQGSSTDTQYF
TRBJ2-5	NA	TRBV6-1	CASSDRGGIQETQYF
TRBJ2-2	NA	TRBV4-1	CASSPEAHTGELFF
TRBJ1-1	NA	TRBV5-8	CASRPPGLREAFF
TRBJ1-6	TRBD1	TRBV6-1	CASIDRVRDSPLHF
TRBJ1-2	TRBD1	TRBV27	CASSQQGAGGYTF
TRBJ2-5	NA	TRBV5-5	CASSLGSVRQETQYF
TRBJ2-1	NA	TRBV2	CASSGGWQFF
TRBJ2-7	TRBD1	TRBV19	CASSIVQGAYEQYF
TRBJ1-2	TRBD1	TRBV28	CASSSGQNYYGYTF
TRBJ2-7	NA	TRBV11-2	CASSLGSGPLEQYF
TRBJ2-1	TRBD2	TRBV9	CASSTASGRYEQFF
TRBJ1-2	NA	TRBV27	CASSLLGSNYGYTF
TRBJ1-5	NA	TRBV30	CAWSVRNNQPQHF
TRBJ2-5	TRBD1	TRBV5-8	CASSFSTGTGDETQYF
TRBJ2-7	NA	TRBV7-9	CASSSDTNPYEQYF